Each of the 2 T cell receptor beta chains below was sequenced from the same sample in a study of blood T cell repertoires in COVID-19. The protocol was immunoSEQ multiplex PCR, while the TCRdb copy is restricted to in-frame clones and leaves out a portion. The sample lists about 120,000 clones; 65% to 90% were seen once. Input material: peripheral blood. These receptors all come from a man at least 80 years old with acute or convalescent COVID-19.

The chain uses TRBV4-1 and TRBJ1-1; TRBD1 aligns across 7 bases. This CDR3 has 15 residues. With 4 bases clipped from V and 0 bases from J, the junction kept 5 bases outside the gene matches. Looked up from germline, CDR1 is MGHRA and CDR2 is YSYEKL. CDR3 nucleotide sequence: TGCGCCAGCAGCCCTCGGGACAGCATGAACACTGAAGCTTTCTTT. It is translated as CASSPRDSMNTEAFF.

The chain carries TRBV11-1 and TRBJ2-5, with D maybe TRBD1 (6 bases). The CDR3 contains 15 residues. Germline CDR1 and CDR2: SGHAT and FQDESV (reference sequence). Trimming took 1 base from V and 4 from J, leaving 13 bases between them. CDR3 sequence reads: CASSLGGGRGETQYF. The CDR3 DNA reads TGTGCCAGCAGCTTAGGAGGGGGAAGGGGAGAGACCCAGTACTTC.